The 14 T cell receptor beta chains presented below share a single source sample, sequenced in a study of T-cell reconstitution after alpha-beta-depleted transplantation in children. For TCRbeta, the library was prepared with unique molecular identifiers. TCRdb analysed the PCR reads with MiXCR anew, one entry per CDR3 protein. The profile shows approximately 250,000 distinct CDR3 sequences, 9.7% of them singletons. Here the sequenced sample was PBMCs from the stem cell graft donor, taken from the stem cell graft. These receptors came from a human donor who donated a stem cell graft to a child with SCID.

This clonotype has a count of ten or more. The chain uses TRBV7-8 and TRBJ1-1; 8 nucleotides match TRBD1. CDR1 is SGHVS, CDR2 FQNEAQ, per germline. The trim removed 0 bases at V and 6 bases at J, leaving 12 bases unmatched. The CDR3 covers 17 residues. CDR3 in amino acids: CASSLAMDRAEGAEAFF. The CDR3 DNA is TGTGCCAGCAGCTTAGCTATGGACAGGGCGGAAGGTGCTGAAGCTTTCTTT.

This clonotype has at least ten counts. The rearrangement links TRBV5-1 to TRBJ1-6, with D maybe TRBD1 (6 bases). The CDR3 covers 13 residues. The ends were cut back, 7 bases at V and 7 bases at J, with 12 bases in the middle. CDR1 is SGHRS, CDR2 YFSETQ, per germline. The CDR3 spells CASRDMPNSPLHF. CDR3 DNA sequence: TGCGCCAGCCGGGACATGCCGAATTCACCCCTCCACTTT.

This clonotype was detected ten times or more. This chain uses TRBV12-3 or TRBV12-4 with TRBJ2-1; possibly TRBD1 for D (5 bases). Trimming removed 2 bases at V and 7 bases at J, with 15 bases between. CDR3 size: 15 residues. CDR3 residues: CASSLQAQGKNEQFF. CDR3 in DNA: TGTGCCAGCAGTTTACAGGCGCAGGGTAAGAATGAGCAGTTCTTC.

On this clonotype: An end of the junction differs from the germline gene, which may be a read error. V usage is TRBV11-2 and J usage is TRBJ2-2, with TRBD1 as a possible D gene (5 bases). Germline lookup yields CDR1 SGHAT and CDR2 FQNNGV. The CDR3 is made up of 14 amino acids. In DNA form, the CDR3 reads TGTGTCAGCATCATAGGGGCCCACACCGGGGAGCTGTTTTTT. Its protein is CVSIIGAHTGELFF. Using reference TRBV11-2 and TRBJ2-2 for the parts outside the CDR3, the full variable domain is EAGVAQSPRYKIIEKRQSVAFWCNPISGHATLYWYQQILGQGPKLLIQFQNNGVVDDSQLPKDRFSAERLKGVDSTLKIQPAKLEDSAVYLCVSIIGAHTGELFFGEGSRLTVL.

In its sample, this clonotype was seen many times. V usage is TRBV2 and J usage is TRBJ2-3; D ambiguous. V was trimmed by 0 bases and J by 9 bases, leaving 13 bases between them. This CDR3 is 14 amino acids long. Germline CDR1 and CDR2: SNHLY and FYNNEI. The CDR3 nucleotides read TGTGCCAGCAGTGAAGCACCAACCAGCGAGACGCAGTATTTT. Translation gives CASSEAPTSETQYF.

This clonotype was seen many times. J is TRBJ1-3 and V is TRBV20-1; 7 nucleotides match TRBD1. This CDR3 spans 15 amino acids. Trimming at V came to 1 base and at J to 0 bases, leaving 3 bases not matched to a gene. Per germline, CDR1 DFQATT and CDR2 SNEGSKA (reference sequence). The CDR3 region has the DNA TGCAGTGCTAGAGGGGACAGAAGCTCTGGAAACACCATATATTTT. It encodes CSARGDRSSGNTIYF.

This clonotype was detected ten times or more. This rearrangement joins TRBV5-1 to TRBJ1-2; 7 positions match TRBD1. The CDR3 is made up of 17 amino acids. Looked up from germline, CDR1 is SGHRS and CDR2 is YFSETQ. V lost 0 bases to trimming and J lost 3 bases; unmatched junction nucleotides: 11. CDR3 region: CASSLGTGLHWDYGYTF. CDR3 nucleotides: TGCGCCAGCAGCTTGGGGACAGGCCTACATTGGGACTATGGCTACACCTTC.

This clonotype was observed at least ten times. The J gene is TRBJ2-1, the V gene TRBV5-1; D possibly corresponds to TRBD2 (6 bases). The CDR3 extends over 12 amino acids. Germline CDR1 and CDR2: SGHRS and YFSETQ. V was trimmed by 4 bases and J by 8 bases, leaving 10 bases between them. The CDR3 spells CASSPSGDEQFF. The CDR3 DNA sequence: TGCGCCAGCAGCCCTTCGGGGGATGAGCAGTTCTTC. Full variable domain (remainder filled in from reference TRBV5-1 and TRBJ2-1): KAGVTQTPRYLIKTRGQQVTLSCSPISGHRSVSWYQQTPGQGLQFLFEYFSETQRNKGNFPGRFSGRQFSNSRSEMNVSTLELGDSALYLCASSPSGDEQFFGPGTRLTVL.

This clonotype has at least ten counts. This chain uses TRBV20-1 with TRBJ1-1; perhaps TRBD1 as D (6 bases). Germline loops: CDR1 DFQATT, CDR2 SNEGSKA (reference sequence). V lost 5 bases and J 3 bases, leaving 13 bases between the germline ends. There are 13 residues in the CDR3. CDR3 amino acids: CSAPLGGHTEAFF. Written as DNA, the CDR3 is TGCAGTGCTCCCCTCGGGGGGCACACTGAAGCTTTCTTT.

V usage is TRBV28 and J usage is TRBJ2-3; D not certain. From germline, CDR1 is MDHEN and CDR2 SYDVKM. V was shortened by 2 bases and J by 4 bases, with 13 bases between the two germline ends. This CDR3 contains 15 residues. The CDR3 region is CASSLVIPVPDTQYF. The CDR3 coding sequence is TGTGCCAGCAGTTTAGTGATACCGGTCCCAGATACGCAGTATTTT.

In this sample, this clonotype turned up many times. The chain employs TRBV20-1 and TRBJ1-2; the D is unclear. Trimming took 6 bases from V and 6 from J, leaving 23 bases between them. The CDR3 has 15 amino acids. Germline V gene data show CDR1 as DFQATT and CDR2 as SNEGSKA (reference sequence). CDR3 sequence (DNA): TGCAGTGCCGCCAAGGGCCCAAATCCGTTCCATGGCTACACCTTC. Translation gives CSAAKGPNPFHGYTF.

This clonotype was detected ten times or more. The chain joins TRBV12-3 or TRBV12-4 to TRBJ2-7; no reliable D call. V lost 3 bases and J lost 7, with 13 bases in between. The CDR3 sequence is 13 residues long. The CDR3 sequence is CASSLAVLGEQYF. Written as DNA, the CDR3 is TGTGCCAGCAGTTTGGCGGTCTTGGGGGAGCAGTACTTC.

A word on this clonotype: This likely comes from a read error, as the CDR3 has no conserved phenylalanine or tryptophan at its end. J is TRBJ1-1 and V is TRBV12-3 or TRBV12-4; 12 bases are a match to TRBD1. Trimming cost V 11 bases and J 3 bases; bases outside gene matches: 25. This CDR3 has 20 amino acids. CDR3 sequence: CASNRPGQGASFQVYTEAFL. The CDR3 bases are TGTGCCTCCAACAGACCGGGACAGGGGGCTTCATTTCAGGTGTACACTGAAGCTTTCTTA.

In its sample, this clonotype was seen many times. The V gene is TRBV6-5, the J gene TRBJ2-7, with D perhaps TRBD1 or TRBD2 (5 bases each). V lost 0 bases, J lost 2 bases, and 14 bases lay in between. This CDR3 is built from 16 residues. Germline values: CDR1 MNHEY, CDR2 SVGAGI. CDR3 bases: TGTGCCAGCAGTTACTCGAGTGGGACGGGACCCTACGAGCAGTACTTC. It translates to CASSYSSGTGPYEQYF.